The next 30 T cell receptor beta chains were all read from a single sample in a study of T cell responses to AZD1222 COVID-19 vaccine. The repertoire was sequenced with immunoSEQ multiplex PCR; TCRdb's copy has only in-frame clones and lacks some. The table lists more than 75,000 clones, 80% to 90% of them singletons. The sample was peripheral blood, taken on day 0 of AZD1222 vaccination. The receptors come from an adult in good health.

This chain connects TRBV4-1 to TRBJ2-2; unclear D gene. Trimming shortened V by 0 bases and J by 4 bases, and 6 bases separated the two germline ends. Germline assignment: CDR1 MGHRA and CDR2 YSYEKL. This CDR3 contains 14 residues. CDR3 nucleotides: TGCGCCAGCAGCCAAGATTTCGGCACCGGGGAGCTGTTTTTT. It codes for CASSQDFGTGELFF.

The gene calls are TRBV5-1 and TRBJ2-7; maybe TRBD1 (5 bases). CDR3 length equals 14 residues. The germline gives CDR1 SGHRS, CDR2 YFSETQ. V dropped 2 bases and J dropped 2 bases, with 11 bases sitting between them. Here the CDR3 reads CASSFFDRPYEQYF. The CDR3 DNA is TGCGCCAGCAGCTTCTTCGACAGACCCTACGAGCAGTACTTC. Drawing the rest from reference TRBV5-1 and TRBJ2-7, the complete variable domain is KAGVTQTPRYLIKTRGQQVTLSCSPISGHRSVSWYQQTPGQGLQFLFEYFSETQRNKGNFPGRFSGRQFSNSRSEMNVSTLELGDSALYLCASSFFDRPYEQYFGPGTRLTVT.

This clone was observed once. V gene TRBV29-1 combines with J gene TRBJ1-4; D gene ambiguous. Germline V gene lookup returns CDR1 SQVTM and CDR2 ANQGSEA. There are 13 residues in the CDR3. The V and J ends lost 5 bases and 4 bases respectively, with 11 bases between them. The CDR3 sequence: CSVYTGINEKLFF. The CDR3 DNA reads as TGCAGCGTTTACACGGGAATTAATGAAAAACTGTTTTTT.

The rearrangement links TRBV19 to TRBJ1-2; 8 nucleotides match TRBD1. The germline V gene encodes CDR1 LNHDA and CDR2 SQIVND (reference sequence). V dropped 10 bases and J dropped 5; count of bases not matched to a gene: 9. The CDR3 contains 13 residues. This CDR3 is CATSGTGDYGYTF. CDR3 in DNA: TGTGCCACCTCCGGGACAGGAGATTATGGCTACACCTTC.

This clone was observed once. J is TRBJ1-5 and V is TRBV30; 7 nucleotides agree with TRBD1. The CDR3 is 13 residues long. Unmatched junction bases numbered 6, after V lost 6 bases and J lost 4 bases. The germline gives CDR1 GTSNPN, CDR2 SVGIG (reference sequence). The DNA of the CDR3 is TGTGCCTGCGGCCGACAGGGAAATCAGCCCCAGCATTTT. This encodes CACGRQGNQPQHF.

This clone was observed a single time. This chain uses TRBV18 with TRBJ1-1, with D perhaps TRBD1 (6 bases). CDR1 and CDR2 from the germline V gene are KGHSH and LQKENI. The CDR3 is 14 amino acids. V was pared by 5 bases and J by 3 bases, with 13 bases between. The CDR3 DNA reads TGTGCCAGCTCAAGCCGGGGGGCTGACACTGAAGCTTTCTTT. This sequence encodes CASSSRGADTEAFF. Full variable domain (missing parts from reference TRBV18 and TRBJ1-1): NAGVMQNPRHLVRRRGQEARLRCSPMKGHSHVYWYRQLPEEGLKFMVYLQKENIIDESGMPKERFSAEFPKEGPSILRIQQVVRGDSAAYFCASSSRGADTEAFFGQGTRLTVV.

This clone was seen repeatedly, ten times or more. This sequence joins TRBV5-4 and TRBJ2-2, with 9 positions matching TRBD2. V shed 4 bases, J shed 6 bases, and the junction held 7 bases outside the gene matches. This CDR3 contains 15 residues. Germline CDR1 and CDR2: SGHNT and YYREEE (reference sequence). The CDR3 reads CASSQGTSFAGELFF. The CDR3 nucleotides are TGTGCCAGCAGCCAAGGGACTAGCTTTGCCGGGGAGCTGTTTTTT.

This chain joins TRBV12-3 or TRBV12-4 and TRBJ2-1; tentatively, D is TRBD1 or TRBD2 (5 bases each). Trimming took 7 bases from V and 9 from J, leaving 16 bases between them. The CDR3 totals 13 residues. The CDR3 region has the DNA TGTGCCAGCAAACCCCCCGGGGACGGTGAGCAGTTCTTC. Encoded protein: CASKPPGDGEQFF.

The V gene is TRBV30, the J gene TRBJ1-5; no definite D call. V was pared by 2 bases and J by 9 bases, with 20 bases between. CDR3 size: 15 residues. Germline lookup yields CDR1 GTSNPN and CDR2 SVGIG (reference sequence). DNA of the CDR3: TGTGCCTGGAGTTCCCCTTTGTATCTGGGTGGGCCCCAGCATTTT. It encodes CAWSSPLYLGGPQHF.

This clone was found once. The chain joins TRBV7-9 to TRBJ1-5; D remains unclear. The CDR3 contains 14 residues. Trimming removed 4 bases at V and 5 bases at J, with 12 bases between. Germline lookup yields CDR1 SEHNR and CDR2 FQNEAQ (reference sequence). CDR3: CASSYDWGDQPQHF. The CDR3 region has the DNA TGTGCCAGCAGCTACGATTGGGGTGATCAGCCCCAGCATTTT.

The genes are TRBV18 and TRBJ2-7; TRBD1 matches 7 bases. From germline, CDR1 is KGHSH and CDR2 LQKENI. The J segment lost 3 bases and the V segment lost 1 base, leaving 6 bases of the junction unmatched. This CDR3 is built from 15 residues. CDR3 sequence: CASSPQEGADYEQYF. DNA of the CDR3: TGTGCCAGCTCACCACAAGAGGGGGCAGACTACGAGCAGTACTTC.

CDR3 sequence reads: CASSQNRDEKLFF. CDR3 in DNA: TGTGCCAGCAGTCAGAACCGGGACGAAAAACTGTTTTTT. This sequence joins TRBV7-8 and TRBJ1-4, with D perhaps TRBD1 (5 bases). The V end lost 6 bases, the J end lost 8 bases, and 13 bases lay between the germline ends. Germline assignment: CDR1 SGHVS and CDR2 FQNEAQ. The length of the CDR3 is 13 residues.

This sequence joins TRBV6-6 and TRBJ2-7, with 8 positions matching TRBD1. CDR1 MNHNY and CDR2 SVGAGI come from the germline V gene (reference sequence). This CDR3 region has 16 residues. With V trimmed by 5 bases and J by 0 bases, 9 bases remained unmatched. CDR3 coding DNA: TGTGCCAGCAGTACCACGAGACAGGGGAGCTCCTACGAGCAGTACTTC. This codes for CASSTTRQGSSYEQYF.

This clone rates as medium-sized. The gene calls are TRBV11-2 and TRBJ2-1; TRBD2 agrees at 8 bases. The J segment lost 4 bases and the V segment lost 5 bases, leaving 7 bases of the junction unmatched. The germline V gene encodes CDR1 SGHAT and CDR2 FQNNGV. The CDR3 totals 15 residues. The CDR3 DNA is TGTGCCAGCAGCCACGGGGCGGGGGGATACAATGAGCAGTTCTTC. Translating it yields CASSHGAGGYNEQFF.

The rearrangement links TRBV28 to TRBJ1-1; D uncertain. Trimming pared 2 bases from V and 1 base from J, leaving 11 bases between. Germline V gene data show CDR1 as MDHEN and CDR2 as SYDVKM. This CDR3 is built from 15 residues. The CDR3 sequence is CASSLLGGPNTEAFF. In nucleotides, the CDR3 is TGTGCCAGCAGTTTACTCGGCGGGCCGAACACTGAAGCTTTCTTT.

V gene TRBV7-9 combines with J gene TRBJ2-7; 11 nucleotides match TRBD1. V trimming: 4 bases; J trimming: 4 bases; junction bases outside the gene matches: 6. Germline V gene lookup returns CDR1 SEHNR and CDR2 FQNEAQ (reference sequence). The CDR3 is 15 residues long. The chain's CDR3 is CASSWPGQGVYEQYF. CDR3 bases: TGTGCCAGCAGCTGGCCGGGACAGGGGGTGTACGAGCAGTACTTC. Full variable domain (rest looked up from reference TRBV7-9 and TRBJ2-7): DTGVSQNPRHKITKRGQNVTFRCDPISEHNRLYWYRQTLGQGPEFLTYFQNEAQLEKSRLLSDRFSAERPKGSFSTLEIQRTEQGDSAMYLCASSWPGQGVYEQYFGPGTRLTVT.

The rearrangement uses TRBV5-5 and TRBJ2-5, with no clear D. This CDR3 is 18 amino acids long. CDR1 is SGHKS and CDR2 is YYEKEE in the germline V gene (reference sequence). Trimming removed 1 base from V and 1 base from J, with 20 bases in between. CDR3 amino acids: CASSLSARTAMRQETQYF. The CDR3 nucleotides are TGTGCCAGCAGCTTGTCCGCCCGGACGGCCATGCGCCAAGAGACCCAGTACTTC.

The chain links TRBV6-5 to TRBJ1-2; D unresolved. The V and J ends lost 7 bases and 4 bases respectively, with 13 bases between them. Per the germline V gene, CDR1 is MNHEY and CDR2 is SVGAGI. This CDR3 is 13 amino acids long. The chain's CDR3 is CASTNLRSYGYTF. CDR3 nucleotides: TGTGCCAGCACCAACCTGAGGAGCTATGGCTACACCTTC.

The chain has TRBV6-1 and TRBJ1-1; the D gene is possibly TRBD1 (5 bases). Trimming took 5 bases from V and 4 from J, leaving 11 bases between them. The CDR3 has 13 amino acids. The germline V gene encodes CDR1 MNHNS and CDR2 SASEGT. The CDR3 DNA follows: TGTGCCAGCAGTCCCTTTGGGACCACTGAAGCTTTCTTT. Its protein product is CASSPFGTTEAFF.

The rearrangement joins TRBV19 to TRBJ2-2; unclear D gene. V lost 3 bases and J 6 bases, leaving 8 bases between the germline ends. CDR1 is LNHDA, CDR2 SQIVND, per germline (reference sequence). The CDR3 length is 13 residues. The CDR3 nucleotides read TGTGCCAGTAGTATCGGGCTTCCCGGGGAGCTGTTTTTT. Translating it yields CASSIGLPGELFF.

The chain recombines TRBV6-2 or TRBV6-3 with TRBJ2-5; no clear D gene. Per the germline V gene, CDR1 is MNHEY and CDR2 is SVGEGT. The CDR3 runs to 11 residues. V lost 6 bases and J lost 4, with 6 bases in between. The CDR3 region has the DNA TGTGCCAGCAGCCCCGGAGAGACCCAGTACTTC. Translation: CASSPGETQYF.

This clone was observed once. J is TRBJ2-3 and V is TRBV7-2, with a weak D call TRBD2 (6 bases). Germline CDR1 reads SGHTA; CDR2 reads FQGNSA. The CDR3 covers 16 residues. Deletions cut 0 bases from V and 1 base from J, with 11 bases between. The CDR3 loop reads CASSLARLGGTDTQYF. CDR3 DNA sequence: TGTGCCAGCAGCTTAGCGCGACTAGGAGGCACAGATACGCAGTATTTT.

The rearrangement uses TRBV6-6 and TRBJ1-4, with TRBD1 identical over 7 bases. The CDR3 is 16 amino acids. CDR1 and CDR2 from the germline V gene are MNHNY and SVGAGI (reference sequence). Germline trimming cut 2 bases from V and 8 bases from J; bases unmatched to any gene: 11. The CDR3, as DNA: TGTGCCAGCAGTTACCCGTTACAGGGGACGGGGGAAAAACTGTTTTTT. Its protein is CASSYPLQGTGEKLFF.

The chain carries TRBV30 and TRBJ2-5; TRBD1 aligns across 7 bases. The CDR3 sequence is 15 residues long. V gave up 1 base and J gave up 4 bases; unmatched junction bases: 9. Germline V gene data show CDR1 as GTSNPN and CDR2 as SVGIG (reference sequence). CDR3 amino acids: CAWSGARQGRETQYF. CDR3 sequence (DNA): TGTGCCTGGAGTGGGGCTAGACAGGGTCGAGAGACCCAGTACTTC. Looking up the rest from reference TRBV30 and TRBJ2-5 gives the full variable domain: SQTIHQWPATLVQPVGSPLSLECTVEGTSNPNLYWYRQAAGRGLQLLFYSVGIGQISSEVPQNLSASRPQDRQFILSSKKLLLSDSGFYLCAWSGARQGRETQYFGPGTRLLVL.

The V call is TRBV5-1, the J call TRBJ2-1; D tentatively fits TRBD1 or TRBD2 (5 bases each). With 4 bases removed from V and 0 bases from J, the gap between germline ends came to 14 bases. The CDR3 is 16 amino acids. Germline CDR1 is SGHRS and CDR2 is YFSETQ. The CDR3: CASSPPSGTSYNEQFF. Here the CDR3 DNA reads TGCGCCAGCAGCCCCCCCTCGGGGACCTCCTACAATGAGCAGTTCTTC.

The V and J genes are TRBV5-1 and TRBJ1-6; unclear D gene. The CDR3 spans 13 residues. CDR1 and CDR2 (germline): SGHRS, YFSETQ. V lost 4 bases and J lost 7, with 9 bases in between. Here the CDR3 DNA reads TGCGCCAGCAGCCCCGAAGGGAATTCACCCCTCCACTTT. Its protein product is CASSPEGNSPLHF.

This clone was detected only once. The V and J genes are TRBV7-2 and TRBJ1-1; unclear D gene. V shed 3 bases and J shed 4 bases, with 6 bases lying between them. This CDR3 is built from 12 residues. Germline values: CDR1 SGHTA, CDR2 FQGNSA. This chain's CDR3 is CASSFFGTEAFF. CDR3 nucleotide sequence: TGTGCCAGCAGCTTCTTCGGCACTGAAGCTTTCTTT.

The chain is built from TRBV11-3 and TRBJ2-1; unclear D gene. The CDR3 runs 11 residues. The V end lost 3 bases, the J end lost 7 bases, and 4 bases lay between the germline ends. The V gene's germline CDR1 is SGHNT and CDR2 YENEEA. The CDR3 is CASSLGNEQFF. CDR3 bases: TGTGCCAGCAGCTTGGGGAATGAGCAGTTCTTC.

The rearrangement joins TRBV2 to TRBJ2-1, with TRBD2 matching over 11 bases. CDR1 SNHLY and CDR2 FYNNEI come from the germline V gene. This CDR3 is 14 amino acids long. V shed 6 bases and J 6 bases; nucleotides not matched to a gene: 4. CDR3 protein: CASSRGLAGNEQFF. CDR3 bases: TGTGCCAGCAGCCGAGGACTAGCGGGCAATGAGCAGTTCTTC.

This clone was counted a single time. V and J are TRBV2 and TRBJ1-4; possible D gene TRBD1, 6 bases. The CDR3 loop spans 14 amino acids. The V end was cut by 8 bases, the J end by 6 bases, with 16 bases between. Germline V gene sequence: CDR1 SNHLY, CDR2 FYNNEI. DNA for the CDR3: TGTGCCAGCGGCTCAGGGGCCGGGGATGAAAAACTGTTTTTT. This codes for CASGSGAGDEKLFF.